The 32 T cell receptor beta chains in this list originate from one sample, sequenced in a study of blood T cell repertoires in COVID-19. Profiling relied on immunoSEQ multiplex PCR, and the TCRdb table lists in-frame clones only, not all of them. The profile shows over 250,000 clones, under 95% of them singletons. Sequenced material: PBMCs or T cells enriched from blood (not recorded which). These receptors were collected from a man in his fifties or sixties who had recovered from COVID-19.

This chain connects TRBV9 to TRBJ1-1, with D possibly TRBD1 on 5 matching bases. This CDR3 has 15 amino acids. V was clipped by 0 bases and J by 0 bases, with 9 bases between them. CDR1 SGDLS and CDR2 YYNGEE come from the germline V gene. In nucleotides, the CDR3 is TGTGCCAGCAGCGTAGGCGGGGCCCTGAACACTGAAGCTTTCTTT. Its translation is CASSVGGALNTEAFF.

CDR3 nucleotide sequence: TGTGCCAGCAGTGAATCTTCAGGGGTGGCTTTCTTT. Protein product: CASSESSGVAFF. The gene calls are TRBV2 and TRBJ1-1; D might be TRBD1 (6 bases). Between the trimmed V and J ends, which lost 2 bases and 11 bases, there was a span of 12 bases. Germline V lookup: CDR1 SNHLY, CDR2 FYNNEI. CDR3 size: 12 residues.

The CDR3 loop is CASSLRTGGFNSPLHF. The CDR3 nucleotides read TGTGCCAGCAGTTTAAGGACAGGGGGTTTTAATTCACCCCTCCACTTT. The chain employs TRBV3-1 (or the pseudogene TRBV3-2) and TRBJ1-6, with TRBD1 matching over 10 bases. CDR1 and CDR2 (germline): LGHDT, YNNKEL (reference sequence). V shed 6 bases, J shed 6 bases, and the junction held 8 bases outside the gene matches. CDR3 length: 16 amino acids.

The V call is TRBV4-1, the J call TRBJ1-1; TRBD1 might be the D (5 bases). The CDR3 extends over 15 amino acids. Trimming shortened V by 3 bases and J by 11 bases, and 22 bases separated the two germline ends. Germline lookup yields CDR1 MGHRA and CDR2 YSYEKL. The CDR3 bases are TGCGCCAGCAGCCATTATCGGGTAGGGGATAAAGGGGCTTTCTTT. Amino acid sequence: CASSHYRVGDKGAFF.

The chain joins TRBV19 to TRBJ1-1; 9 bases map to TRBD1. CDR1 and CDR2 from the germline V gene are LNHDA and SQIVND (reference sequence). The CDR3 extends over 15 amino acids. The ends lost 5 bases at V and 0 bases at J; junction bases unmatched: 4. CDR3 sequence reads: CASSSRQGVNTEAFF. As DNA, the CDR3 is TGTGCCAGTAGTTCCCGACAGGGGGTGAACACTGAAGCTTTCTTT.

This chain uses TRBV6-5 with TRBJ2-7; perhaps TRBD2 as D (6 bases). Germline V lookup: CDR1 MNHEY, CDR2 SVGAGI. The V end lost 10 bases, the J end lost 0 bases, and 13 bases lay between the germline ends. CDR3 length: 13 residues. CDR3 region: CAIRAGSSYEQYF. The CDR3 DNA follows: TGTGCCATCAGGGCGGGGAGCTCCTACGAGCAGTACTTC.

This rearrangement joins TRBV12-3 or TRBV12-4 to TRBJ1-6; no clear D. This CDR3 has 13 residues. Trimming stripped 5 bases from V and 7 bases from J, with 9 bases between. DNA of the CDR3: TGTGCCAGCAGTACAATGCAAAATTCACCCCTCCACTTT. This gives the protein CASSTMQNSPLHF.

The chain combines TRBV5-4 with TRBJ1-2; D possibly corresponds to TRBD1 (6 bases). Trimming removed 7 bases at V and 7 bases at J, with 11 bases between. The germline CDR1 and CDR2 sequences are SGHNT and YYREEE (reference sequence). The CDR3 length is 11 residues. The CDR3 region has the DNA TGTGCCAGCGGCAGGGGAGTTGGCTACACCTTC. Translation: CASGRGVGYTF. The entire variable domain, with the rest obtained from reference TRBV5-4 and TRBJ1-2, is as follows: ETGVTQSPTHLIKTRGQQVTLRCSSQSGHNTVSWYQQALGQGPQFIFQYYREEENGRGNFPPRFSGLQFPNYSSELNVNALELDDSALYLCASGRGVGYTFGSGTRLTVV.

Worth noting for this clone: Sequence at one end of the junction differs from germline and may be a read error. The chain has TRBV27 and TRBJ1-1, with 7 positions matching TRBD1. The CDR3 is 15 residues long. Germline V gives CDR1 MNHEY, CDR2 SMNVEV (reference sequence). Here the CDR3 reads CAGSRTGMRDTEAFF. The CDR3 DNA sequence: TGTGCCGGCAGCCGGACAGGCATGAGGGACACTGAAGCTTTCTTT.

The gene calls are TRBV29-1 and TRBJ2-1; no definite D call. The CDR3 runs 11 residues. Germline V lookup: CDR1 SQVTM, CDR2 ANQGSEA. Trimming removed 2 bases at V and 4 bases at J, with 3 bases between. For the CDR3, the DNA is TGCAGCGTTGAACGGTACAATGAGCAGTTCTTC. This sequence encodes CSVERYNEQFF.

This clone was detected once. The CDR3 DNA follows: TGTGCCTGGAGGGGCAGGGCGGCCATGAACACTGAAGCTTTCTTT. This encodes CAWRGRAAMNTEAFF. The rearrangement links TRBV30 to TRBJ1-1; possible D gene TRBD1, 5 bases. This CDR3 spans 15 amino acids. With 3 bases removed from V and 0 bases from J, the gap between germline ends came to 14 bases. From germline, CDR1 is GTSNPN and CDR2 SVGIG (reference sequence).

This clone was observed a single time. The genes are TRBV19 and TRBJ1-5; 7 bases match TRBD1. J lost 2 bases, V lost 6 bases, and 22 bases had no gene match. Germline CDR1 is LNHDA and CDR2 is SQIVND (reference sequence). The CDR3 consists of 20 residues. In DNA, the CDR3 is TGTGCCAGTAGAATCGGGCGTGGGACAGTGGACCCTTTGGGCAATCAGCCCCAGCATTTT. Translation gives CASRIGRGTVDPLGNQPQHF.

In nucleotides, the CDR3 is TGTGCCACCAGTGATCCCCGGGACTGGCAAGAGACCCAGTACTTC. Protein: CATSDPRDWQETQYF. The chain combines TRBV24-1 with TRBJ2-5, with a weak D call TRBD2 (6 bases). Germline loops: CDR1 KGHDR, CDR2 SFDVKD. The CDR3 has 15 residues. V lost 3 bases, J lost 2 bases, and 12 bases lay in between.

CDR3 nucleotides: TGTGCCAGTTCCGAAACTAGCGGGAGCCTGGTCACAGATACGCAGTATTTT. This gives the protein CASSETSGSLVTDTQYF. The chain employs TRBV9 and TRBJ2-3, with 11 bases lining up with TRBD2. The CDR3 spans 17 residues. The ends lost 8 bases at V and 2 bases at J; junction bases unmatched: 13. CDR1 and CDR2 from the germline V gene are SGDLS and YYNGEE.

This clone was counted a single time. In DNA form, the CDR3 reads TGTGCCAGCAGCTTCGGACAGGGTCTAACCGGGGAGCTGTTTTTT. Its translation: CASSFGQGLTGELFF. The rearrangement uses TRBV9 and TRBJ2-2, with TRBD1 identical over 8 bases. The length of the CDR3 is 15 residues. Germline values: CDR1 SGDLS, CDR2 YYNGEE. The V and J ends lost 4 bases and 5 bases, in that order; junction bases with no gene match: 7. Filled out from reference TRBV9 and TRBJ2-2, the complete variable domain reads DSGVTQTPKHLITATGQRVTLRCSPRSGDLSVYWYQQSLDQGLQFLIQYYNGEERAKGNILERFSAQQFPDLHSELNLSSLELGDSALYFCASSFGQGLTGELFFGEGSRLTVL.

The rearrangement uses TRBV3-1 (or the pseudogene TRBV3-2) and TRBJ1-3; no firm D call. CDR1 LGHDT and CDR2 YNNKEL come from the germline V gene (reference sequence). The CDR3 has 14 amino acids. Trimming removed 6 bases from V and 0 bases from J, with 9 bases in between. The CDR3 nucleotides are TGTGCCAGCAGAGATCTAAGCTCTGGAAACACCATATATTTT. Its protein is CASRDLSSGNTIYF.

This chain uses TRBV3-1 (or the pseudogene TRBV3-2) with TRBJ1-1; 8 bases line up with TRBD1. J was trimmed by 3 bases and V by 8 bases; bases with no gene match: 5. This CDR3 region has 13 residues. Looked up from germline, CDR1 is LGHDT and CDR2 is YNNKEL (reference sequence). DNA for the CDR3: TGTGCCAGCGGCAGGGGGCGAGACACTGAAGCTTTCTTT. It yields the protein CASGRGRDTEAFF.

The rearrangement uses TRBV6-4 and TRBJ1-1; D call uncertain. CDR1 and CDR2 from the germline V gene are MRHNA and SNTAGT. The CDR3 loop spans 16 amino acids. V dropped 3 bases and J dropped 1 base, with 15 bases sitting between them. The CDR3 is CASSERLGVGNTEAFF. CDR3 nucleotides: TGTGCCAGCAGTGAGAGATTGGGAGTGGGGAACACTGAAGCTTTCTTT.

The chain couples TRBV11-2 to TRBJ1-5, with TRBD1 matching over 7 bases. With 1 base clipped from V and 7 bases from J, the junction kept 7 bases outside the gene matches. Germline values: CDR1 SGHAT, CDR2 FQNNGV. This CDR3 region has 15 residues. The CDR3 protein is CASSLGRQGGQPQHF. The CDR3 region has the DNA TGTGCCAGCAGCTTAGGGCGGCAGGGGGGACAGCCCCAGCATTTT.

V and J are TRBV19 and TRBJ1-6; TRBD1 matches 8 bases. This CDR3 region has 17 residues. Trimming cost V 8 bases and J 0 bases; bases outside gene matches: 9. Germline V CDR1 and CDR2: LNHDA, SQIVND (reference sequence). The DNA of the CDR3 is TGTGCCAGTTACGGACAGGGTCGGAGCTCCTATAATTCACCCCTCCACTTT. Protein: CASYGQGRSSYNSPLHF.

The J gene is TRBJ1-1, the V gene TRBV6-5; 7 positions match TRBD1. Trimming took 4 bases from V and 5 from J; bases not matched to a gene: 10. This CDR3 spans 15 amino acids. Per germline, CDR1 MNHEY and CDR2 SVGAGI. CDR3 coding DNA: TGTGCCAGCAGTTTGAGTACAGGGGCTAGGACTGAAGCTTTCTTT. This codes for CASSLSTGARTEAFF.

The chain joins TRBV6-5 to TRBJ2-1, with D possibly TRBD1 on 5 matching bases. This CDR3 comprises 15 residues. The germline gives CDR1 MNHEY, CDR2 SVGAGI. Trimming pared 7 bases from V and 0 bases from J, leaving 13 bases between. The CDR3 loop is CASIRTPGSYNEQFF. DNA of the CDR3: TGTGCCAGCATAAGGACACCGGGCTCCTACAATGAGCAGTTCTTC.

The gene calls are TRBV5-1 and TRBJ2-1, with 10 bases that match TRBD2. Trimming took 4 bases from V and 5 from J; bases not matched to a gene: 9. This CDR3 is 16 amino acids long. Germline CDR1 and CDR2: SGHRS and YFSETQ. CDR3 bases: TGCGCCAGCAGCCCAGGAAGAGCGGGAGGGGACAATGAGCAGTTCTTC. Its protein is CASSPGRAGGDNEQFF.

V and J are TRBV10-3 and TRBJ1-4; 7 nucleotides align to TRBD1. In germline, CDR1 is ENHRY, CDR2 SYGVKD. The CDR3 is made up of 14 amino acids. Trimming removed 6 bases from V and 5 bases from J; junction bases left unmatched: 6. This chain's CDR3 is CAIRGDRPNEKLFF. The CDR3 region has the DNA TGTGCCATCAGGGGGGACAGACCAAATGAAAAACTGTTTTTT.

This chain links TRBV5-1 with TRBJ2-1; possible D gene TRBD1, 6 bases. This CDR3 comprises 15 residues. Trimming removed 1 base at V and 0 bases at J, with 8 bases between. Germline-derived CDR1 and CDR2 are SGHRS and YFSETQ. CDR3 DNA: TGCGCCAGCAGCTTGCAGGGGAGCTCCTACAATGAGCAGTTCTTC. It encodes CASSLQGSSYNEQFF.

V gene TRBV3-1 (or the pseudogene TRBV3-2) combines with J gene TRBJ2-7; maybe TRBD2 (6 bases). Trimming removed 4 bases at V and 7 bases at J, with 14 bases between. This CDR3 has 13 residues. Germline CDR1 is LGHDT and CDR2 is YNNKEL (reference sequence). In DNA, the CDR3 is TGTGCCAGCAGCCGAGGGCGGGGTGGGGAGCAGTACTTC. Residues: CASSRGRGGEQYF.

CDR3 bases: TGTGCCAGCAGCTTAATCTTCGGCTATGGCTACACCTTC. Its translation is CASSLIFGYGYTF. The chain links TRBV7-9 to TRBJ1-2; D remains ambiguous. V lost 2 bases and J 4 bases, leaving 8 bases between the germline ends. CDR1 SEHNR and CDR2 FQNEAQ come from the germline V gene (reference sequence). The CDR3 extends over 13 amino acids.

The V and J genes are TRBV7-3 and TRBJ2-1; 8 bases map to TRBD2. The J segment lost 4 bases and the V segment lost 2 bases, leaving 7 bases of the junction unmatched. This CDR3 comprises 16 residues. From germline, CDR1 is SGHTA and CDR2 FQGTGA. The CDR3 DNA reads as TGTGCCAGCAGCTTATACGCGACTAGCGCTTACAATGAGCAGTTCTTC. Translating it yields CASSLYATSAYNEQFF. The full variable domain, with the rest looked up from reference TRBV7-3 and TRBJ2-1, is GAGVSQTPSNKVTEKGKYVELRCDPISGHTALYWYRQSLGQGPEFLIYFQGTGAADDSGLPNDRFFAVRPEGSVSTLKIQRTERGDSAVYLCASSLYATSAYNEQFFGPGTRLTVL.

J is TRBJ1-3 and V is TRBV29-1; perhaps TRBD1 as D (6 bases). Per germline, CDR1 SQVTM and CDR2 ANQGSEA. CDR3 length equals 12 residues. With 6 bases removed from V and 8 bases from J, the gap between germline ends came to 14 bases. The CDR3 sequence is CSVWTVRDTIYF. CDR3 DNA sequence: TGCAGCGTATGGACAGTAAGAGACACCATATATTTT.

This sequence joins TRBV5-6 and TRBJ2-1; the match to TRBD1 covers 7 bases. V trimming: 7 bases; J trimming: 2 bases; junction bases outside the gene matches: 12. The CDR3 runs to 16 residues. Germline-derived CDR1 and CDR2 are SGHDT and YYEEEE. CDR3 residues: CASRSTGKVAYNEQFF. The CDR3 DNA is TGTGCCAGCCGCTCGACAGGGAAAGTCGCCTACAATGAGCAGTTCTTC.

This clone came up once. The chain uses TRBV5-1 and TRBJ2-7, with 9 bases matching TRBD2. The CDR3 has 14 amino acids. Germline CDR1 is SGHRS and CDR2 is YFSETQ. V was clipped by 2 bases and J by 2 bases; unmatched bases: 2. The CDR3 loop is CASSLAGGTYEQYF. The DNA of the CDR3 is TGCGCCAGCAGCTTAGCGGGGGGAACCTACGAGCAGTACTTC.

The CDR3 coding sequence is TGTGCCACATCAAAGGGGGAGAGAAACACCATATATTTT. This gives the protein CATSKGERNTIYF. The chain combines TRBV4-2 with TRBJ1-3, with D maybe TRBD1 (6 bases). Germline loops: CDR1 LGHNA, CDR2 YNFKEQ. V lost 10 bases and J 5 bases, leaving 15 bases between the germline ends. This CDR3 has 13 amino acids.